A selection of T cell receptor beta chains follows, all from one sample in a study of CD8 T cells in Susac syndrome. TCRdb reprocessed the immunoSEQ multiplex PCR reads via MiXCR and lists one record per CDR3 protein. The repertoire holds 150,000 to 190,000 distinct CDR3 sequences, 90% to 95% seen once, with 0.15% to 0.2% in the top ten. Material: CD4+ T cells from PBMCs. These receptors were collected from a human donor with Susac syndrome. Both conserved end residues are part of each CDR3. Fields, in order: CDR3 DNA, CDR3 protein, D gene, V gene, J gene, clone size. The D gene is left open where the match is weak. Not all rows give a size; the values are once, few, many and, for expanded clones, a class.

DNA: TGTGCCAGCAGCCCCCCTGACAGGAGGCCGGGGGTTGGCTACACCTTC
CDR3: CASSPPDRRPGVGYTF
D: NA
V: TRBV3-1
J: TRBJ1-2
size: NA

DNA: TGTGCCAGTCGGGACTGGGCCACAGATACGCAGTATTTT
CDR3: CASRDWATDTQYF
D: NA
V: TRBV27
J: TRBJ2-3
size: NA

DNA: TGTGCCAGTAGTAAACAGCCACAAGAGACCCAGTACTTC
CDR3: CASSKQPQETQYF
D: NA
V: TRBV19
J: TRBJ2-5
size: NA

DNA: TGTGCCAGCAGTCGGGGGTCAACTAATGAAAAACTGTTTTTT
CDR3: CASSRGSTNEKLFF
D: NA
V: TRBV6-5
J: TRBJ1-4
size: few

DNA: TGCGCCAGCATTCAGGATAGCCCCTACAATGAGCAGTTCTTC
CDR3: CASIQDSPYNEQFF
D: NA
V: TRBV23-1
J: TRBJ2-1
size: NA

DNA: TGTGCCAGACCGGATCTTAACCAGAACACTGAAGCTTTCTTT
CDR3: CARPDLNQNTEAFF
D: NA
V: TRBV21-1
J: TRBJ1-1
size: NA

DNA: TGCAGTGCTAGGGGCTCGACAGTCCAAAGTCAGCCCCAGCATTTT
CDR3: CSARGSTVQSQPQHF
D: NA
V: TRBV20-1
J: TRBJ1-5
size: NA

DNA: TGTGCCACCAGCAGAGGACGGGATTCACCCCTCCACTTT
CDR3: CATSRGRDSPLHF
D: NA
V: TRBV15
J: TRBJ1-6
size: NA

DNA: TGTGCCAGCAGTTACTCTGGGGTCACGCCAGATACGCAGTATTTT
CDR3: CASSYSGVTPDTQYF
D: NA
V: TRBV6-6
J: TRBJ2-3
size: once

DNA: TGCGCCAGCAGCCAAGGGGGAAGCGGGCGCACCGGGGAGCTGTTTTTT
CDR3: CASSQGGSGRTGELFF
D: NA
V: TRBV4-3
J: TRBJ2-2
size: NA

DNA: TGCAGCGCAGGGGCGTCAGAGACCCAGTACTTC
CDR3: CSAGASETQYF
D: NA
V: TRBV29-1
J: TRBJ2-5
size: NA

DNA: TGTGCCAGCAGTCTATGGGGAGGGAGACACGAGCAGTACTTC
CDR3: CASSLWGGRHEQYF
D: TRBD2
V: TRBV12-3/TRBV12-4
J: TRBJ2-7
size: NA

DNA: TGTGCCAGCAGTTTCCCCGGACAGGGAGAGTACTTC
CDR3: CASSFPGQGEYF
D: TRBD1
V: TRBV27
J: TRBJ2-7
size: NA

DNA: TGTGCCAGCTCACCCTCCCCTAGAACAGCAGATACGCAGTATTTT
CDR3: CASSPSPRTADTQYF
D: NA
V: TRBV18
J: TRBJ2-3
size: NA

DNA: TGTGCCAGCAGCTTATCCGCTAGCGGGGAGACCCAGTACTTC
CDR3: CASSLSASGETQYF
D: TRBD2
V: TRBV7-9
J: TRBJ2-5
size: NA

DNA: TGTGCCACCAGCAGAGCAGTGCATACGCAGTATTTT
CDR3: CATSRAVHTQYF
D: NA
V: TRBV15
J: TRBJ2-3
size: NA

DNA: TGTGCCAGCAGCGATAGCGGGCCCACAGATACGCAGTATTTT
CDR3: CASSDSGPTDTQYF
D: TRBD2
V: TRBV3-1
J: TRBJ2-3
size: NA

DNA: TGTGCCAGCAGCCCATCTGTGAGCGGGGGGGCCTATAATGAGCAGTTCTTC
CDR3: CASSPSVSGGAYNEQFF
D: TRBD2
V: TRBV7-6
J: TRBJ2-1
size: NA

DNA: TGTGCTAGTGGCTTAGGGGAGACCCAGTACTTC
CDR3: CASGLGETQYF
D: NA
V: TRBV12-5
J: TRBJ2-5
size: few

DNA: TGCAGTGCTAGAGATTACTCGAGACAGAAGTCCTTGAACGAGCAGTACTTC
CDR3: CSARDYSRQKSLNEQYF
D: NA
V: TRBV20-1
J: TRBJ2-7
size: NA

DNA: TGCAGCGTTGAGGAGGTCGGCACAGATACGCAGTATTTT
CDR3: CSVEEVGTDTQYF
D: NA
V: TRBV29-1
J: TRBJ2-3
size: few